This T cell receptor beta chain was recovered during a study of blood T cell repertoires in COVID-19. As for the study in general: In each case, the material was cDNA or gDNA derived from T cells, B-cell-depleted T cells, or PBMCs.

This clone turned up a few times. Authors' methods: Estimation of nucleated cell counts was performed using reference gene primer amplification. The assay was immunoSEQ multiplex PCR, and TCRdb's table has in-frame clones only and misses some. V and J calls and clone size come straight from that table; D and trimming were deduced from the DNA. The sample has 150,000 to 200,000 clones, roughly 88% seen once. From germline, CDR1 is SGHRS and CDR2 YFSETQ. The CDR3 spans 17 residues. V gave up 1 base and J gave up 3 bases, with 16 bases separating them. The rearrangement joins TRBV5-1 to TRBJ2-2; no firm D call. The sample comprised peripheral blood. This TCR was recovered from a woman of 80 years or more with active or convalescent COVID-19. DNA for the CDR3: TGCGCCAGCAGCTTGAGAACAGCCCAGACGGACACCGGGGAGCTGTTTTTT. Its translation: CASSLRTAQTDTGELFF.